This TCR beta chain is drawn from a study of long-term antiretroviral therapy in people with HIV. Study summary: Initial samples were collected about a decade before the 2015 immediate-ART recommendation.

The assay, immunoSEQ v3.0, was run at survey level. Assay: immunoSEQ multiplex PCR; the TCRdb copy retains only in-frame clones and omits some. Among approximately 18,000 clones listed, about 80% were seen once. This TCR was recovered from a woman aged 40-49 years with HIV. Sequencing used unsorted PBMCs, obtained 0.2 years after starting antiretroviral therapy.

CDR3 in amino acids: CASSPTGGYEQYF. DNA for the CDR3: TGTGCCAGCAGTCCAACAGGGGGCTACGAGCAGTACTTC. V is TRBV7-9 and J is TRBJ2-7, with TRBD1 matching over 8 bases. Trimming cost V 6 bases and J 3 bases; bases outside gene matches: 4. Germline-derived CDR1 and CDR2 are SEHNR and FQNEAQ (reference sequence). The CDR3 runs 13 residues.